The entry that follows covers one TCR beta chain sequence. Its antigen is not yet known. It has no much larger one-base neighbor in the sample; base qualities were not kept. This sample stems from a study of blood T cells in healthy people across ages (dated by TCRdb to 2014 to 2015). General notes on the study: In model experiments, template switching captured roughly one uniquely barcoded TCR beta cDNA molecule for every two T cells. Donors were grouped into four age groups: young (average about 15 years), middle-aged (39), aged (roughly 62) and long-lived (about 89). For two donors (one aged 18 to 30 and one aged 80 or older), the study analyzed two additional independent replicas of 1 million unique cDNA reads from the same blood draw. Using deep sequencing normalized with unique cDNA molecular identifiers, the study measured how TCR beta repertoire diversity changes with age. To avoid experimental bias, donors of different ages were spread randomly across the sequencing lanes.

General conclusions and limits of the study: Compared with the aged group, the long-lived group had more naive CD4+ T cells, fewer expanded clones and increased TCR diversity, suggesting age selection. A strong correlation was found between observed TCR beta diversity and the percentage of naive T cells measured by flow cytometry. Donor CMV infection status was unknown, potentially confounding age-related changes in expanded clonotypes. Since profiling was done on bulk unsorted PBMCs, naive and antigen-experienced compartments could not be conclusively compared. Estimates of total diversity from one million sequenced T cells were regarded as lower bounds and underestimates. As age increased, observed TCR beta diversity per million T cells dropped in a roughly linear way, and a significant reduction was already evident by age about 40.

To prepare the library, 5' RACE was applied. The sequencer listed for this sample is Illumina HiSeq 2500. A second about 7 to 12 cycle PCR used a sample-barcoded 5' primer and a J-beta primer mix. A template-switch 5' adaptor carrying 12 random nucleotides introduced a unique molecular identifier onto each TCR beta cDNA molecule. Each sample yielded at least 2.5 million CDR3-containing paired-end reads. First-strand cDNA synthesis was performed from all RNA using the Mint cDNA synthesis kit, with priming by a TRBC-specific oligonucleotide. Following uracil-DNA glycosylase treatment, a first 18-cycle PCR with universal primers M1SS and BC2_uni_R was performed on all cDNA. Per the source publication's procedure: Each sample was normalized by randomly selecting 1 million high-quality reads, each carrying a distinct molecular identifier. Reads with shared molecular identifiers were discarded instead of being binned into consensus sequences. MiTCR, run with a Q25 quality threshold and the strictest error-elimination algorithm, handled CDR3 identification, clonotype clustering and error correction. A nonparametric unseen species model using Euler transformation provided a lower-bound estimate of total TCR beta diversity. The raw public reads went through TCRdb reprocessing: fastp at Q25, MiXCR clone calling, in-frame beta chains kept. Every distinct CDR3 protein forms one entry, paired with its most common genes and DNA. The V and J calls here are based on TCRdb, not the publication. Counted in this sample were 1.5 million to 2 million distinct CDR3 sequences; around 35% of them appeared once. The top ten hold 10% to 12% of the sample.

Donors were 40 or so systemically healthy Caucasian individuals from Russia aged 6 to 90 years. Each donor gave around 9.5 milliliters of peripheral blood, collected into EDTA-treated Vacutainer tubes. Ficoll-Paque density-gradient centrifugation was used to isolate PBMCs, with at least 6.5 million per sample. Trizol reagent was used to extract total RNA from the PBMCs, yielding at least 6 micrograms per sample. For every donor, flow cytometry on a PBMC aliquot measured the percentage of naive CD45RAhigh/CD27high T cells. Taken from the germline V gene, the CDR1 and CDR2 loops are LGHNA and YNFKEQ. Taken from cysteine to phenylalanine, the CDR3 has 16 residues. Of all the DNA, just the CDR3 is kept, 48 bases in frame from base 1. Trimming removed 1 base from V and 2 bases from J, leaving 9 bases between the germline ends.

The clonotype originates from a woman in her 30s in good health. Sequencing was done on a sample of blood. The chain links TRBV4-2 with TRBJ2-6, with no confident D gene call. The base sequence is TGTGCCAGCAGCCAAGGAGTCCGAGCTGGGGCCAACGTCCTGACTTTC. Its protein is CASSQGVRAGANVLTF.